This is a list of T cell receptor beta chains from one sample in a study of shared clonotypes between healthy human individuals. Generated by immunoSEQ multiplex PCR, the TCRdb table keeps only in-frame clones and is missing some. The sample carries hundreds of thousands of clones, 96% recorded once. The sequenced sample was naive CD4+ T cells sorted from blood. These receptors all stem from a woman aged 25-40 years in good health. Each CDR3 is given with its conserved first and last residue. D genes are given only for firm matches. Expanded clones get a size class; other rows say once, few or many, or leave the size out.

>.|.|TRBV7-6|TRBJ2-1
TGTGCCAGCAGCCTGGTGGGCGTTGGGCAGTTCTTC
CASSLVGVGQFF
>.|.|TRBV2|TRBJ1-1
TGTGCCAGCAGTGCGGAATCCGGTGAAGCTTTCTTT
CASSAESGEAFF
>few|.|TRBV9|TRBJ1-3
TGTGCCAGCAGCGTAGAACAGGGAAACACCATATATTTT
CASSVEQGNTIYF
>.|.|TRBV18|TRBJ2-3
TGTGCCAGCTCACCGGCCGGGACATCTAGCACAGATACGCAGTATTTT
CASSPAGTSSTDTQYF
>.|.|TRBV18|TRBJ1-4
TGTGCCAGCTCACCAGGTCTTAATGAAAAACTGTTTTTT
CASSPGLNEKLFF
>.|TRBD1|TRBV9|TRBJ2-5
TGTGCCAGCAGTGCTACCGGGACAGGGGAACAAGAGACCCAGTACTTC
CASSATGTGEQETQYF
>.|TRBD1|TRBV5-1|TRBJ2-6
TGCGCCAGCAGCAGGCGACAGGGGGGCCTTTCTGGGGCCAACGTCCTGACTTTC
CASSRRQGGLSGANVLTF
>.|TRBD2|TRBV15|TRBJ2-7
TGTGCCACCAGCAGAGACCCTCTAGCGGGCGGGAGACGCGAGCAGTACTTC
CATSRDPLAGGRREQYF
>.|.|TRBV7-3|TRBJ2-4
TGTGCCAGCAGCGTCACTAGTCTGGACATTCAGTACTTC
CASSVTSLDIQYF
>.|TRBD2|TRBV6-5|TRBJ2-3
TGTGCCAGCAGTTACGAGCGGGGGGGTCGGGATACGCAGTATTTT
CASSYERGGRDTQYF
>.|TRBD1|TRBV6-1|TRBJ1-3
TGTGCCAGCACGAGGACAGGGGCCGGAAACACCATATATTTT
CASTRTGAGNTIYF
>.|TRBD2|TRBV7-7|TRBJ2-2
TGTGCCAGCAGCTTAGTAGCTAGCGGAATTAGTACCGGGGAGCTGTTTTTT
CASSLVASGISTGELFF
>.|.|TRBV28|TRBJ2-7
TGTGCCAGCAGTGTACAGACCTACGAGCAGTACTTC
CASSVQTYEQYF
>.|TRBD2|TRBV28|TRBJ2-7
TGTGCCAGCAGCCCCGGGACTAGCGGGAGAGGCGAGCAGTACTTC
CASSPGTSGRGEQYF
>.|.|TRBV6-1|TRBJ1-5
TGTGCCAGCAGTGACAGGGTTCAGCCCCAGCATTTT
CASSDRVQPQHF
>.|.|TRBV19|TRBJ1-5
TGTGCCAGTCAGGGAAGCAATCAGCCCCAGCATTTT
CASQGSNQPQHF
>.|TRBD1|TRBV28|TRBJ2-7
TGTGCCAGCACCCCGGGGACAGGGGTTCACGAGCAGTACTTC
CASTPGTGVHEQYF
>.|.|TRBV7-9|TRBJ2-7
TGTGCCAGCAGCCTCACGACCTACGAGCAGTACTTC
CASSLTTYEQYF
>.|TRBD1|TRBV7-6|TRBJ2-7
TGTGCCAGCCGACGTTCCGGGACAGGGGATCGGGAGCAGTACTTC
CASRRSGTGDREQYF
>.|.|TRBV19|TRBJ2-6
TGTGCCAGTAAAGTTCAAACTGGGGCCAACGTCCTGACTTTC
CASKVQTGANVLTF
>.|TRBD1|TRBV28|TRBJ1-4
TGTGCCAGCTCCCTGGGAGGACAGGGGGATGAAAAACTGTTTTTT
CASSLGGQGDEKLFF
>.|.|TRBV13|TRBJ2-2
TGTGCCAGCAGCTCCTCAGGGTCCCACACCGGGGAGCTGTTTTTT
CASSSSGSHTGELFF
>.|TRBD2|TRBV28|TRBJ2-5
TGTGCCAGCAGTTTCAAGGGACTAGGCCTCCAAGAGACCCAGTACTTC
CASSFKGLGLQETQYF
>.|.|TRBV5-1|TRBJ2-1
TGCGCCAGCAGCCCCCTAACGGGCTCCTACAATGAGCAGTTCTTC
CASSPLTGSYNEQFF
>once|.|TRBV28|TRBJ1-2
TGTGCCAGCAGCGCCAGCTTGGGGACTCGACTCTCTCTGGGCGCTGGCTACACCTTC
CASSASLGTRLSLGAGYTF
>.|.|TRBV4-1|TRBJ2-4
TGCGCCAGCAGCCAAGAGGGCAACAGCCGTTTTCACATTCAGTACTTC
CASSQEGNSRFHIQYF